This TCR beta chain was observed in a study of T cells after posttransplantation cyclophosphamide. Study-level results: Donor CD8+ memory clones often dominated recipient blood repertoires at later times.

The naive gate required viable CD3+CD4+ or CD3+CD8+ cells with CCR7+CD45RA+CD45RO-CD95-CD27+CD28+ phenotype. Assay used: immunoSEQ multiplex PCR; TCRdb lists only in-frame clones, some missing. The table includes about 11,000 clones, approximately 95% detected once. The CDR3 runs 15 residues. Germline V gives CDR1 SGDLS, CDR2 YYNGEE. J gave up 5 bases and V 4 bases, and 7 bases lay outside the gene matches. Note on this clone: Its antigen is unidentified.

Sequenced input: naive CD8+ T cells sorted from PBMCs. The chain employs TRBV9 and TRBJ2-2, with 8 nucleotides matching TRBD2. This clonotype originated in a man younger than 40 in good health and a related stem cell transplant donor. The CDR3 here is CASSPSGGSTGELFF. CDR3 DNA sequence: TGTGCCAGCAGCCCCAGCGGGGGAAGTACCGGGGAGCTGTTTTTT.